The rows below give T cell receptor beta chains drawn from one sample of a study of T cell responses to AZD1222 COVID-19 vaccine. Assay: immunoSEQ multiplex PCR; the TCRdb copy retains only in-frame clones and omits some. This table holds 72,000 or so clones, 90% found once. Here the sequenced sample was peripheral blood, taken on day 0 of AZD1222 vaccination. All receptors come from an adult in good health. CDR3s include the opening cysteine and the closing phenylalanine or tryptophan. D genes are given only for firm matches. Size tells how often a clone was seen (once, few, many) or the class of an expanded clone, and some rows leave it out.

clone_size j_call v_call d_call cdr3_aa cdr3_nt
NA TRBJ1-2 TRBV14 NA CASSSYNTGKFSGYTF TGTGCCAGCAGCTCTTACAATACCGGGAAATTCAGCGGCTACACCTTC
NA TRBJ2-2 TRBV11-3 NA CASSSLRANGELFF TGTGCCAGCAGCTCTCTCAGGGCAAACGGGGAGCTGTTTTTT
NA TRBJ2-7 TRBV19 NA CASSIGRDSRPTYEQYF TGTGCCAGTAGTATAGGGAGGGACAGCCGACCTACCTACGAGCAGTACTTC
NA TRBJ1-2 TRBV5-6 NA CASRDLGKGGNYGYTF TGTGCCAGCAGAGATCTTGGGAAAGGGGGTAACTATGGCTACACCTTC
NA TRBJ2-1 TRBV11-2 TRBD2 CASSLDLAAYNEQFF TGTGCCAGCAGCTTAGACCTAGCGGCTTACAATGAGCAGTTCTTC
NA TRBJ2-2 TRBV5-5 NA CASSLRLGVGADGELFF TGTGCCAGCAGCTTAAGACTCGGAGTGGGGGCCGACGGGGAGCTGTTTTTT
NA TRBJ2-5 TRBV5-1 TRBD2 CASSLTERRGAQYF TGCGCCAGCAGCTTAACTGAGCGCCGGGGGGCCCAGTACTTC
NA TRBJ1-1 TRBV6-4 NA CASSDPGGKAFF TGTGCCAGCAGTGACCCGGGGGGGAAAGCTTTCTTT
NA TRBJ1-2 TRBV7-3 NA CASSLIQGLNGYTF TGTGCCAGCAGCTTAATACAGGGCCTCAATGGCTACACCTTC
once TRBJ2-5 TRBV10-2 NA CASTGDGETQYF TGCGCCAGCACAGGGGACGGAGAGACCCAGTACTTC
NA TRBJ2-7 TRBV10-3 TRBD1 CAIRGQGPSYEQYF TGTGCCATCAGGGGACAGGGCCCCTCCTACGAGCAGTACTTC
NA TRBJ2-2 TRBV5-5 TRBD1 CASSPDGQGGTGELFF TGTGCCAGCAGCCCGGACGGACAGGGCGGCACCGGGGAGCTGTTTTTT
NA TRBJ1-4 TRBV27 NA CASSSSGTFATNEKLFF TGTGCCAGCAGTTCTTCCGGGACGTTTGCAACTAATGAAAAACTGTTTTTT
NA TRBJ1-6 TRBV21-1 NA CASSKRADASSYNSPLHF TGTGCCAGCAGCAAGAGAGCCGACGCGAGCTCCTATAATTCACCCCTCCACTTT
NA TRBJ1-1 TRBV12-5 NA CASGLVPTENTEAFF TGTGCTAGTGGTTTGGTACCCACAGAGAACACTGAAGCTTTCTTT
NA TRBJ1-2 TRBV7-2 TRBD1 CASSLNRGPYGYTF TGTGCCAGCAGCCTCAACAGGGGTCCCTATGGCTACACCTTC
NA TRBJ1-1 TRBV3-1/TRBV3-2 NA CASSQGGRVTEAFF TGTGCCAGCAGCCAGGGGGGTAGGGTCACTGAAGCTTTCTTT
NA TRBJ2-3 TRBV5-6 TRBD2 CASSFGVRAGPRGDTQYF TGTGCCAGCAGCTTCGGGGTTAGAGCGGGACCGAGGGGAGATACGCAGTATTTT
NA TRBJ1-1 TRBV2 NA CASSEVRVAEAFF TGTGCCAGCAGTGAAGTAAGGGTGGCTGAAGCTTTCTTT
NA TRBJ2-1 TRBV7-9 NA CASSLAMRAWELDEQFF TGTGCCAGCAGCTTAGCAATGAGGGCCTGGGAGTTGGATGAGCAGTTCTTC
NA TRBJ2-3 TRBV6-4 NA CASSVAASTDTQYF TGTGCCAGCAGCGTTGCGGCCAGCACAGATACGCAGTATTTT
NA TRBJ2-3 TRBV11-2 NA CASSLNMDTQYF TGTGCCAGCAGCCTCAACATGGATACGCAGTATTTT
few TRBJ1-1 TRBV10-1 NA CARGKPHTEAFF TGCGCCAGGGGGAAACCGCACACTGAAGCTTTCTTT
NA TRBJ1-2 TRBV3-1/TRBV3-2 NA CASSHSDRGASGYTF TGTGCCAGCAGCCACTCCGACCGGGGGGCGAGCGGCTACACCTTC
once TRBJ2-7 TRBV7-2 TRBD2 CASSFSGTSGGWYF TGTGCCAGCAGCTTTTCCGGGACTAGCGGAGGGTGGTACTTC
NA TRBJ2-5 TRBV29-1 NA CSVGHSLQETQYF TGCAGCGTTGGTCACAGCCTCCAAGAGACCCAGTACTTC
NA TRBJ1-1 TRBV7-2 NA CASSRDPQGKTEAFF TGTGCCAGCAGCCGCGACCCACAGGGAAAGACTGAAGCTTTCTTT
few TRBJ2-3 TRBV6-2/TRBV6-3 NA CASSYPGGAGTDTQYF TGTGCCAGCAGTTACCCAGGGGGGGCTGGCACAGATACGCAGTATTTT
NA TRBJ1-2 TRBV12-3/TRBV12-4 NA CASKGQGRYGYTF TGTGCCAGCAAGGGGCAGGGACGCTATGGCTACACCTTC
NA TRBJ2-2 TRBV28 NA CASSLEGRAGELFF TGTGCCAGCAGTTTAGAGGGGCGGGCCGGGGAGCTGTTTTTT
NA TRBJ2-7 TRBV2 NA CASSGIQGEQYF TGTGCCAGCAGTGGTATCCAGGGCGAGCAGTACTTC
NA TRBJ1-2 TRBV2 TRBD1 CASRTGSDYGYTF TGTGCCAGCAGGACAGGGTCTGACTATGGCTACACCTTC
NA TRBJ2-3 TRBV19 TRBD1 CASSTLDRGRTDTQYF TGTGCCAGTAGTACCCTGGACAGGGGGCGCACAGATACGCAGTATTTT
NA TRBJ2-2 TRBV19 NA CASSALTGKRGWNTGELFF TGTGCCAGTAGCGCCCTAACGGGAAAACGAGGTTGGAACACCGGGGAGCTGTTTTTT
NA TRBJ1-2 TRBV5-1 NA CASSENRVYYGYTF TGCGCCAGCAGCGAGAACAGGGTTTACTATGGCTACACCTTC
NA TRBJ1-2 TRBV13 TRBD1 CASSLGQGAPGYTF TGTGCCAGCAGCTTGGGACAGGGGGCGCCCGGCTACACCTTC
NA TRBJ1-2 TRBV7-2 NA CASSPTGYNYGYTF TGTGCCAGCAGCCCTACAGGGTATAACTATGGCTACACCTTC
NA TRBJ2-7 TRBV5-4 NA CASSPPGLSYEQYF TGTGCCAGCAGCCCACCGGGACTGAGCTACGAGCAGTACTTC
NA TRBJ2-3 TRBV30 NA CAWSPGGGGSTDTQYF TGTGCCTGGAGTCCCGGGGGTGGAGGTAGCACAGATACGCAGTATTTT
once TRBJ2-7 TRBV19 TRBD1 CASSMDRNRNEQYF TGTGCCAGTAGTATGGACAGGAATCGTAACGAGCAGTACTTC
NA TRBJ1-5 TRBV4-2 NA CASSQAGEGGNQPQHF TGTGCCAGCAGCCAAGCGGGGGAAGGGGGCAATCAGCCCCAGCATTTT
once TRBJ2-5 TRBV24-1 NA CATSDRGHYQETQYF TGTGCCACCAGTGACCGGGGACATTACCAAGAGACCCAGTACTTC